The clone carrying this TCR beta chain appeared a few times. Its specificity is not known. This record belongs to a study of identical twins. Study outcomes and limitations: Potential partial confounding of zero-insertion analyses by invariant MAIT and iNKT cells was noted.

Germline trimming cut 3 bases from V and 5 bases from J; bases unmatched to any gene: 7. The CDR3 extends over 15 amino acids. Germline V gene sequence: CDR1 SGHTA, CDR2 FQGTGA. TCRdb ran MiXCR on the 5' RACE reads and lists one entry per CDR3 protein. Of 200,000 to 300,000 distinct CDR3 sequences in the sample, 7.5% were seen once. This same sample was also part of a study on yellow fever vaccine responses in identical twins.

The clonotype originates from a woman younger than 30 in good health. Specimen: CD8+ T cells sorted from blood. The chain employs TRBV7-3 and TRBJ2-5, with 9 positions matching TRBD1. The CDR3 protein is CASSFTGGLGETQYF. The CDR3 DNA is TGTGCCAGCAGCTTCACAGGGGGCTTAGGGGAGACCCAGTACTTC.